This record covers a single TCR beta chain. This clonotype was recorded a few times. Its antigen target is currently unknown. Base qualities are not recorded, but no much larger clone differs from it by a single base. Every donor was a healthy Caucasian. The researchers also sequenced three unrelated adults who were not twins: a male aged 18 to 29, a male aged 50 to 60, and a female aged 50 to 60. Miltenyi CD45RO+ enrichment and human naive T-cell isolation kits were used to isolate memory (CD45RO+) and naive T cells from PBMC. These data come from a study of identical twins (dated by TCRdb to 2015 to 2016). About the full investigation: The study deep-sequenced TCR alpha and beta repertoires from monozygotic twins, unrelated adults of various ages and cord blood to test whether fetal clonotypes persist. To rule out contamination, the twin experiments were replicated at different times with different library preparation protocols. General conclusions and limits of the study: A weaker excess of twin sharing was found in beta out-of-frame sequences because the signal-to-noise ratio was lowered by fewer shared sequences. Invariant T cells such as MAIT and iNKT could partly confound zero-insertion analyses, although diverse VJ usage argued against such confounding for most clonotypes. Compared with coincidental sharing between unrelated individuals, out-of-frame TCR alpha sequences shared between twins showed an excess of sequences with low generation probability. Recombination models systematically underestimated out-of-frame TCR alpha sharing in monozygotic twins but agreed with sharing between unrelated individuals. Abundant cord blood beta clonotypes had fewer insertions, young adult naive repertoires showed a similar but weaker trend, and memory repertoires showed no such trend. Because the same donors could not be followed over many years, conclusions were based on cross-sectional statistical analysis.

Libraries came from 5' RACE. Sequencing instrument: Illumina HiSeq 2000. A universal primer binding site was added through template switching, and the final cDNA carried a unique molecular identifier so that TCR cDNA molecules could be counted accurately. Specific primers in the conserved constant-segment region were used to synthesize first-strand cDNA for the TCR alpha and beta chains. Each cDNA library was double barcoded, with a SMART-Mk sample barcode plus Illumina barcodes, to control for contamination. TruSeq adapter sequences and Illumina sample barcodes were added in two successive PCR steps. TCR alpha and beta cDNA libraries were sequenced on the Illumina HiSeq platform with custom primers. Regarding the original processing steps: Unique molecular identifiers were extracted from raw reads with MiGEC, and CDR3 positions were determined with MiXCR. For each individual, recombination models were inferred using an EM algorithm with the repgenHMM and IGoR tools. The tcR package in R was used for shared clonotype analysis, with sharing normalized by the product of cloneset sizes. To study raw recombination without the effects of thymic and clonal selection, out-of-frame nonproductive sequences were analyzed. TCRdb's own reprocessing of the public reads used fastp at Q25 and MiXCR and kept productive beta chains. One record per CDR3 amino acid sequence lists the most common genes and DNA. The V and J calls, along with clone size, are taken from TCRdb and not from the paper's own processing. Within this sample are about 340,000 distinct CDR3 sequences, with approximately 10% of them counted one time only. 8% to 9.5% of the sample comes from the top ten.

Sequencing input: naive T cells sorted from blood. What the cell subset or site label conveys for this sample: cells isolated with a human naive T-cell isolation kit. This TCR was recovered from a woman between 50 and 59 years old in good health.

In nucleotides, the sequence is TGCGCCAGCAGCCTATCTATCACGGAATCGGATGGCTACACCTTC. Translated, it reads CASSLSITESDGYTF. The sequence joins TRBV5-1 to TRBJ1-2; no D gene can be assigned with confidence. The germline V gene gives CDR1 as SGHRS and CDR2 as YFSETQ. The V end loses 4 bases and the J end loses 6 bases, and a stretch of 19 bases separates them. There are 15 amino acids in the CDR3, from cysteine to phenylalanine inclusive. The entry retains the CDR3 DNA only, 45 bases that are in frame from base 1.